This T cell receptor beta chain emerged from a study of T cell responses to AZD1222 COVID-19 vaccine. Study information: The analysis combined second doses at about 4 or about 12 weeks. Study-level results: Spike-specific TCR breadth and depth grew following two AZD1222 doses. Possibly, clonal diversity was underestimated; donors were largely white British and included more females. The repertoires were collected only after the peak T cell response.

As for this clone: Antigen unknown.

Sequenced by immunoSEQ multiplex PCR; TCRdb stores in-frame clones only, minus some. This sample has approximately 150,000 clones, with around 90% found just once. Looked up from germline, CDR1 is SNHLY and CDR2 is FYNNEI. V lost 3 bases and J lost 9; bases outside the gene matches: 8. The CDR3 is 15 residues long. Sample: peripheral blood, taken on day 0 of AZD1222 vaccination. The sequence derives from an adult in good health. The V gene is TRBV2, the J gene TRBJ1-6; 7 positions match TRBD1. The CDR3 coding sequence is TGTGCCAGCAGTGATCAGGCAGGGGGGATTTCACCCCTCCACTTT. It specifies CASSDQAGGISPLHF.